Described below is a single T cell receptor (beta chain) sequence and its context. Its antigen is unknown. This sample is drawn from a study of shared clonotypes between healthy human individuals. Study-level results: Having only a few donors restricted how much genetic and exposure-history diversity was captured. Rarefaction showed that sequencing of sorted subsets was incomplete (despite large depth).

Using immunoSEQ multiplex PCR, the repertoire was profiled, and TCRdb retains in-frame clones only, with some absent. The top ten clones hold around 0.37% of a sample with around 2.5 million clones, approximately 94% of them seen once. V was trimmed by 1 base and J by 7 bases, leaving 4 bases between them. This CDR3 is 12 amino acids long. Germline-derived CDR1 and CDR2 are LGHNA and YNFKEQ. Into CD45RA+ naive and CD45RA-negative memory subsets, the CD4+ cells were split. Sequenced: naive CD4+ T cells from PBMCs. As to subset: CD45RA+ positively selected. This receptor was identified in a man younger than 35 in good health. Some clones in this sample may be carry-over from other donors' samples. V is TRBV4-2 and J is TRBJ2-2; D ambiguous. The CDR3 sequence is CASSQVGGELFF. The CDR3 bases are TGTGCCAGCAGCCAAGTTGGCGGGGAGCTGTTTTTT.